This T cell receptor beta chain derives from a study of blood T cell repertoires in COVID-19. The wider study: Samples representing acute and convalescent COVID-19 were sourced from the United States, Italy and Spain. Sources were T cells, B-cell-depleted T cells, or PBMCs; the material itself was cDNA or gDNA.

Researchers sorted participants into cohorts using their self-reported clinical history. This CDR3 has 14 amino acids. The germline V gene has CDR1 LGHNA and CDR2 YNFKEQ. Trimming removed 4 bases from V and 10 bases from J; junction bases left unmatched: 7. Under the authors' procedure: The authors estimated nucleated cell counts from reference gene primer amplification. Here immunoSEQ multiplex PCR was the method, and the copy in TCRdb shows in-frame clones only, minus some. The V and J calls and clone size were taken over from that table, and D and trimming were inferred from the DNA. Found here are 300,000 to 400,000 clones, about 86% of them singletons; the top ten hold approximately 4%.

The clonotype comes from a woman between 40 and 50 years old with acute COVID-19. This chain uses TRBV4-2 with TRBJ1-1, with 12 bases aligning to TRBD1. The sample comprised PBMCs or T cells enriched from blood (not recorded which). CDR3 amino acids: CASSRGTGGFRAFF. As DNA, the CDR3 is TGTGCCAGCAGCCGAGGGACAGGGGGCTTTCGAGCTTTCTTT.